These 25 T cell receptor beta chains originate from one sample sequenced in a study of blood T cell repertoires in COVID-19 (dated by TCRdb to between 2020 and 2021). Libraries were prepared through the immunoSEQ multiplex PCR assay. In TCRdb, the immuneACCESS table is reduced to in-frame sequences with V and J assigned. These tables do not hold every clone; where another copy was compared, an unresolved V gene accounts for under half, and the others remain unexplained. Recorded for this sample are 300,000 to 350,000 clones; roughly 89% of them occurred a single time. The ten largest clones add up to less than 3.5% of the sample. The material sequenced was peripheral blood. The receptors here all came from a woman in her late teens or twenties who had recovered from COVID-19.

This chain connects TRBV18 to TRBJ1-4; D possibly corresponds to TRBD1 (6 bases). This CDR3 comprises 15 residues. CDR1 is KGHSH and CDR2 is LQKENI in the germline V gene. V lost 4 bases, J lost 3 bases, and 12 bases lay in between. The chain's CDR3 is CASSLQGIANEKLFF. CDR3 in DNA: TGTGCCAGCTCACTACAGGGAATAGCTAATGAAAAACTGTTTTTT.

In nucleotides, the CDR3 is TGTGCCACCAGCAGCGGATTGACAGGGAACCATGAGCAGTTCTTC. The encoded protein is CATSSGLTGNHEQFF. The chain has TRBV15 and TRBJ2-1, with 7 bases aligning to TRBD1. This CDR3 region has 15 residues. Losses at the gene ends were 3 bases for V and 8 bases for J; bases not matched to a gene: 10. Germline-derived CDR1 and CDR2 are LNHNV and YYDKDF (reference sequence). The whole variable domain, remainder taken from reference TRBV15 and TRBJ2-1, is DAMVIQNPRYQVTQFGKPVTLSCSQTLNHNVMYWYQQKSSQAPKLLFHYYDKDFNNEADTPDNFQSRRPNTSFCFLDIRSPGLGDTAMYLCATSSGLTGNHEQFFGPGTRLTVL.

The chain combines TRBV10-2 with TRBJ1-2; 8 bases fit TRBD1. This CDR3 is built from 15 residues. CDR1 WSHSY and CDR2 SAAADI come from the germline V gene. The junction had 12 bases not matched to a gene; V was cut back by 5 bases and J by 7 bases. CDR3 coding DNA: TGCGCCAGCAGTACCCAGACAGGGGACTATAGTGGCTACACCTTC. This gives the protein CASSTQTGDYSGYTF.

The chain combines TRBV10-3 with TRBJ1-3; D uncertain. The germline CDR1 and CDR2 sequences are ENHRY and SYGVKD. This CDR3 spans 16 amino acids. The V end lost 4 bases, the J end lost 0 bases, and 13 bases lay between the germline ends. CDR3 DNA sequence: TGTGCCATCAGTGTATTAAGGGAGAACTCTGGAAACACCATATATTTT. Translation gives CAISVLRENSGNTIYF.

In DNA, the CDR3 is TGTGCCACCAGTGATTCGACAGGAACTAACTATGGCTACACCTTC. It encodes CATSDSTGTNYGYTF. The rearrangement uses TRBV24-1 and TRBJ1-2, with D perhaps TRBD1 (6 bases). Germline V gene data show CDR1 as KGHDR and CDR2 as SFDVKD. The germline V and J ends were trimmed by 2 bases and 0 bases, with 9 bases remaining between them. This CDR3 is 15 amino acids long.

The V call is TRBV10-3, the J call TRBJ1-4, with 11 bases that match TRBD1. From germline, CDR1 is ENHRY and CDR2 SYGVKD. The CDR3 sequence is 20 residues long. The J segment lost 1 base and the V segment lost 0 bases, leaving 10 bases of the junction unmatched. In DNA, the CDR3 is TGTGCCATCAGTGAGTCGTCACCGGGACAGGGGGTTCTAACTAATGAAAAACTGTTTTTT. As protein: CAISESSPGQGVLTNEKLFF.

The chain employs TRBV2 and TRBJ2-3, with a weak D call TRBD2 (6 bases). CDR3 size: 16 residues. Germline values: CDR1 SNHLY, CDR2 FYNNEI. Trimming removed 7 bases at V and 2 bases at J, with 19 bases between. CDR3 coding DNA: TGTGCCAGCACGAGACTGGCGGGATCCCCCACAGATACGCAGTATTTT. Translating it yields CASTRLAGSPTDTQYF.

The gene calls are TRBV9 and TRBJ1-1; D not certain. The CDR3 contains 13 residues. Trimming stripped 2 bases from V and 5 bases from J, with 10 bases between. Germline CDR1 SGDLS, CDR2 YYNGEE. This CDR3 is CASSVSQETEAFF. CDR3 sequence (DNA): TGTGCCAGCAGCGTTTCGCAGGAAACTGAAGCTTTCTTT.

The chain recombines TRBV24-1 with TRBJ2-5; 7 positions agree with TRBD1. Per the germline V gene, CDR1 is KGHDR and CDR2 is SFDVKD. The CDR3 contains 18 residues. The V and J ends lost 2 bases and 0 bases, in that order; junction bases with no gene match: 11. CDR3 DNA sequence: TGTGCCACCAGTGATTCCCACCGTCGGGGACAGTACCAAGAGACCCAGTACTTC. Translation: CATSDSHRRGQYQETQYF.

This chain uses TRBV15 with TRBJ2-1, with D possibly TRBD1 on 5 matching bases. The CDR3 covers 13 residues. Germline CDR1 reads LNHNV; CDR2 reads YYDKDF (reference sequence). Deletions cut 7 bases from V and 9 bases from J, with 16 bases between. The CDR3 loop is CATTIPGIGEQFF. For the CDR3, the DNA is TGTGCCACCACCATTCCAGGGATTGGTGAGCAGTTCTTC.

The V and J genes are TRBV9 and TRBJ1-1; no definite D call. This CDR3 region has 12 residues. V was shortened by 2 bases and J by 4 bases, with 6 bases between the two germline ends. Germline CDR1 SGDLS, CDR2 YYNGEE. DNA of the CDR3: TGTGCCAGCAGCGTGGGAGGCACTGAAGCTTTCTTT. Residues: CASSVGGTEAFF.

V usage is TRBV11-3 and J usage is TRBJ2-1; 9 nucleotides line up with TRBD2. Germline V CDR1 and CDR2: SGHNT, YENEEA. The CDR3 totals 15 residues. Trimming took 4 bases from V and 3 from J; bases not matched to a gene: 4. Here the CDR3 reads CASSSTSGYYNEQFF. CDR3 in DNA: TGTGCCAGCAGCTCGACTAGCGGCTACTACAATGAGCAGTTCTTC.

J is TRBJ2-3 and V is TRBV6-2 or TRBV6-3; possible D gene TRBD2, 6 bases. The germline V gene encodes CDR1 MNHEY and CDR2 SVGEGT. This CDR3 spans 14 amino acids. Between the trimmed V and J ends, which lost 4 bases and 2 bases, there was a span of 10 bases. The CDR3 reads CASSSGLATDTQYF. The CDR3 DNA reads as TGTGCCAGCAGTTCGGGACTGGCCACAGATACGCAGTATTTT.

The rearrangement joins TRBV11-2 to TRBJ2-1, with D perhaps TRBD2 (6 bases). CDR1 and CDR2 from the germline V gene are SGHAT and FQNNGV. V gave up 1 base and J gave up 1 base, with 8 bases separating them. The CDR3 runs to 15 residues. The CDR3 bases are TGTGCCAGCAGCTTAGGTGCGGGGTCCTACAATGAGCAGTTCTTC. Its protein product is CASSLGAGSYNEQFF.

In DNA form, the CDR3 reads TGTGCCAGCAGCTTACGTGAGGGGGCAACAGATACGCAGTATTTT. Amino acids: CASSLREGATDTQYF. The V gene is TRBV7-2, the J gene TRBJ2-3, with 7 bases that match TRBD1. The V gene's germline CDR1 is SGHTA and CDR2 FQGNSA. This CDR3 contains 15 residues. V was clipped by 2 bases and J by 3 bases; unmatched bases: 5.

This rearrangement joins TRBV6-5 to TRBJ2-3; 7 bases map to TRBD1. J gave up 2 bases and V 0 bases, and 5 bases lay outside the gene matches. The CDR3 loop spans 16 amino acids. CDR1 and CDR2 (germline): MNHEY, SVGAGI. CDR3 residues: CASSYSAQGFTDTQYF. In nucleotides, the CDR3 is TGTGCCAGCAGTTACTCGGCACAGGGGTTCACAGATACGCAGTATTTT.

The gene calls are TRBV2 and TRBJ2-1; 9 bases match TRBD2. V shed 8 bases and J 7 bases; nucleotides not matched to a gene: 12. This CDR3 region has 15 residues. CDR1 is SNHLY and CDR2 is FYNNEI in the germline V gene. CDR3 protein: CASGGGRAGRNEQFF. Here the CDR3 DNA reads TGTGCCAGCGGTGGCGGGAGGGCCGGTAGGAATGAGCAGTTCTTC.

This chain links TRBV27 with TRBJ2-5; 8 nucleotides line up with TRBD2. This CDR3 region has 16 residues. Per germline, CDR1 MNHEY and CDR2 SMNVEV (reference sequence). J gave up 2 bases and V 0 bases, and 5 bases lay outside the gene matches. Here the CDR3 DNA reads TGTGCCAGCAGTTTATCGGCGGGAGGCCTTCAAGAGACCCAGTACTTC. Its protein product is CASSLSAGGLQETQYF.

As DNA, the CDR3 is TGTGCCATCAGTGGGACTAGCGGGAGGGCAGAGACCCAGTACTTC. Amino acids: CAISGTSGRAETQYF. This rearrangement joins TRBV10-3 to TRBJ2-5, with 15 bases identical to TRBD2. The junction had 1 base not matched to a gene; V was cut back by 4 bases and J by 4 bases. Germline V gene sequence: CDR1 ENHRY, CDR2 SYGVKD. This CDR3 region has 15 residues.

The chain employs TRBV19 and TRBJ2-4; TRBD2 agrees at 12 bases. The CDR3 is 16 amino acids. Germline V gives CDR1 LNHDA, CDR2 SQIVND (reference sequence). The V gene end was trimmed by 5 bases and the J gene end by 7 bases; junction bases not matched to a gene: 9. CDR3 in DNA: TGTGCCAGTAGTCTCGGGACTAGCGGGTTTGAGAACATTCAGTACTTC. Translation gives CASSLGTSGFENIQYF.

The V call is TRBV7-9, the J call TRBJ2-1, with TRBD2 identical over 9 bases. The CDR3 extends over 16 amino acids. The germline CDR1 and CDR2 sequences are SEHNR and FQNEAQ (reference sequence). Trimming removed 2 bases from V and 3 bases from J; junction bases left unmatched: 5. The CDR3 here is CASSLPAGGLYNEQFF. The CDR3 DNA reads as TGTGCCAGCAGCTTACCTGCGGGAGGGCTCTACAATGAGCAGTTCTTC.

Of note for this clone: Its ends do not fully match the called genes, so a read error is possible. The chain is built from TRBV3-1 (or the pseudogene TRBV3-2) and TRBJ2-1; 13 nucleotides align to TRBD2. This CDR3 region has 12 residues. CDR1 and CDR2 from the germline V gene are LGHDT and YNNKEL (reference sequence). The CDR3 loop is CASSQGLAGGLF. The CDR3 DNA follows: TGTGCCAGCAGCCAAGGACTAGCGGGAGGTCTCTTC.

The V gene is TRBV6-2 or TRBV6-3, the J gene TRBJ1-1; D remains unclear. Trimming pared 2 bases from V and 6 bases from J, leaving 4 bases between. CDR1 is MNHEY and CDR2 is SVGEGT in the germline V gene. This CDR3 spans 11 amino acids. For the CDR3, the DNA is TGTGCCAGCAGTTACCGTTCTGAAGCTTTCTTT. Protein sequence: CASSYRSEAFF.

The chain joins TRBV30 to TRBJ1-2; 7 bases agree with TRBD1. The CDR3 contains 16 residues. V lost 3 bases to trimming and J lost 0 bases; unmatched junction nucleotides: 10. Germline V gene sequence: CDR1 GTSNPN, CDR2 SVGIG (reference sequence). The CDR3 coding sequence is TGTGCCTGGAGGAGAAGGAGGGACAGTACTAACTATGGCTACACCTTC. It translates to CAWRRRRDSTNYGYTF.

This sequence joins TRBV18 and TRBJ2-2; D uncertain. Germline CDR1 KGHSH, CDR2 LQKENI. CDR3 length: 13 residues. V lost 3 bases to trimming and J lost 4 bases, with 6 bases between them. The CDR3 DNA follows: TGTGCCAGCTCACCGGCAAGCACCGGGGAGCTGTTTTTT. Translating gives CASSPASTGELFF.